Included here is one T cell receptor (beta chain) sequence, with context. Its specific antigen is unknown. No base quality values were provided; no much bigger clone lies one nucleotide off. The library was made by the immunoSEQ multiplex PCR assay. Turning to the authors' computational methods: A statistical classification framework was built for diagnosing cytomegalovirus status from the catalog of TCR beta chain sequences. TCRdb mirrors the immuneACCESS table, restricted to in-frame sequences. Some clones are absent from its copies; in checked studies, under half trace to an unresolved V gene, and the reason for the others is unknown. V, J and clone size were drawn from that table, and D and trimming were deduced from the DNA. The sample table lists about 220,000 clones, approximately 90% of them with a count of one. About 2.8% of the sample goes to the ten largest clones. The sample is drawn from a study of cytomegalovirus exposure and HLA in healthy donors (dated by TCRdb to about 2017). General notes on the study: According to a later analysis, one platform produced both the roughly 110 validation repertoires and the 666 repertoires of the first cohort. The study was designed to test whether signatures of past pathogen exposure could be identified by cataloging public T cell receptors. Besides the first cohort of some 670 subjects, a separate validation cohort made up of roughly 120 different subjects was used. To predict cytomegalovirus infection status, the study combined high-throughput TCR immunosequencing, statistical association of individual TCRs with disease status, and machine learning. Results the study describes overall, beyond this receptor: A few of the identified cytomegalovirus-associated TCR beta chains were confirmed in vitro to be specific for cytomegalovirus antigens. Most TCR sequences were observed very rarely across donors, whereas some public TCRs were present in many individuals. The study listed 164 TCR beta chains as associated with cytomegalovirus. The authors suggested that the approach could potentially be extended to other disease states and immunological phenotypes. All 120 or so repertoires were used to score co-occurrence in the validation cohort in a later analysis, because that analysis had no HLA typing for the cohort. Cytomegalovirus status was reported to be diagnosed by the classifier with high specificity and sensitivity in both the original and validation cohorts. Of the cluster scores, roughly 95% were above 0 in a later analysis, which found that TCRs clustered in the first cohort also tended to co-occur in the 95 to 150 validation repertoires.

The donors were included in the validation cohort of over a hundred subjects, a group kept apart from the approximately 650-subject first cohort. CDR1 is given as SQVTM and CDR2 as ANQGSEA, both from the germline V gene. The CDR3 has 11 amino acids, counting the end cysteine and phenylalanine. Of the read, only the CDR3 DNA is kept; its 33 bases are in frame from base 1. Ends trimmed: V by 6 bases, J by 6 bases; bases unmatched to a gene: 0. The specimen was PBMCs. The sequence derives from a man aged 18 to 29 in good health and CMV-seronegative. The chain is made from TRBV29-1 and TRBJ2-1; TRBD1 aligns with 9 central bases. The CDR3 reads as follows: CSVQGANEQFF. DNA sequence: TGCAGCGTACAGGGGGCCAATGAGCAGTTCTTC.